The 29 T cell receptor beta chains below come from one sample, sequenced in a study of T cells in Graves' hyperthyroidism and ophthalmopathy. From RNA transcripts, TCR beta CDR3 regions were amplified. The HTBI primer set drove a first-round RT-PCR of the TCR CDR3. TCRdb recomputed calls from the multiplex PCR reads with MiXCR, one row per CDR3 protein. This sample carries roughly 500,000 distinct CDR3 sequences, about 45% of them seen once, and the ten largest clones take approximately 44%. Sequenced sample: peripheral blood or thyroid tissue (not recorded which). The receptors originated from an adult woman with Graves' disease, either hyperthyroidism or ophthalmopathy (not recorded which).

The CDR3 coding sequence is TGTGCCAGCAGACATCAGGGGAACACTGAAGCTTTCTTT. It specifies CASRHQGNTEAFF. The genes are TRBV14 and TRBJ1-1, with D possibly matching TRBD1 (5 bases). This CDR3 comprises 13 residues. Trimming stripped 6 bases from V and 1 base from J, with 9 bases between. Germline-derived CDR1 and CDR2 are SGHDN and FVKESK.

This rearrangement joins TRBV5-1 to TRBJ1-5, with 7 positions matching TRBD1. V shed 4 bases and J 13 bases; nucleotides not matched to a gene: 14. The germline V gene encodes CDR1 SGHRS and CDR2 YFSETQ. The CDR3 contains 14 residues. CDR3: CASSPQGIDSNQHF. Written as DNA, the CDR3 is TGCGCCAGCAGCCCACAGGGGATTGATAGCAATCAGCATTTT.

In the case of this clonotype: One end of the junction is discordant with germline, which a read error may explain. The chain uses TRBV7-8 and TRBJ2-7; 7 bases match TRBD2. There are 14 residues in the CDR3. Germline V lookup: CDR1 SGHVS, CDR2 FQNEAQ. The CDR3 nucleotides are TGCGCCAGCAGCTTCCGCGGGGGATCCTACGGGCAGTACTTC. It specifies CASSFRGGSYGQYF.

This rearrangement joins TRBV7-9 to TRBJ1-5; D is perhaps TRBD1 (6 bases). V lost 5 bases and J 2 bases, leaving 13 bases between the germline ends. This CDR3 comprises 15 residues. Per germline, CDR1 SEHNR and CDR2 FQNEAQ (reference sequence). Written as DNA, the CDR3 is TGTGCCAGCAGCCCCACAGGGATCGGCAATCAGCCCCAGCATTTT. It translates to CASSPTGIGNQPQHF. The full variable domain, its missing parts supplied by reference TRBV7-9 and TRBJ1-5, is DTGVSQNPRHKITKRGQNVTFRCDPISEHNRLYWYRQTLGQGPEFLTYFQNEAQLEKSRLLSDRFSAERPKGSFSTLEIQRTEQGDSAMYLCASSPTGIGNQPQHFGDGTRLSIL.

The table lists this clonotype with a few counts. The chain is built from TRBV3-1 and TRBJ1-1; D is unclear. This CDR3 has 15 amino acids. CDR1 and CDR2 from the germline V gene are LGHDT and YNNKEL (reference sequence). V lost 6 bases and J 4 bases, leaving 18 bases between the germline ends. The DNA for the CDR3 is TGTGCCAGCAGTGGCAAAACTAGGGTTTTCACTGAAGCTTTCTTT. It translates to CASSGKTRVFTEAFF.

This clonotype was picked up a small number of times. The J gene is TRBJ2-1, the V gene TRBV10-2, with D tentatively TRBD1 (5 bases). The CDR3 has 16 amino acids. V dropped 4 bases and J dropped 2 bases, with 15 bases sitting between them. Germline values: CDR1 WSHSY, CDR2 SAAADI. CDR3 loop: CASSGIQVITYNEQFF. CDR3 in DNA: TGCGCCAGCAGTGGGATACAGGTTATCACCTACAATGAGCAGTTCTTC.

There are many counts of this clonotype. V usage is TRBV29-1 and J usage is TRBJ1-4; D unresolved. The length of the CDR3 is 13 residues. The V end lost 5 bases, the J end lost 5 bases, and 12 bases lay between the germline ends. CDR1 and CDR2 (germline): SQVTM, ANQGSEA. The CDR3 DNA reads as TGCAGCGTTCAAACAGTTATGAATGAAAAACTGTTTTTT. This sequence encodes CSVQTVMNEKLFF.

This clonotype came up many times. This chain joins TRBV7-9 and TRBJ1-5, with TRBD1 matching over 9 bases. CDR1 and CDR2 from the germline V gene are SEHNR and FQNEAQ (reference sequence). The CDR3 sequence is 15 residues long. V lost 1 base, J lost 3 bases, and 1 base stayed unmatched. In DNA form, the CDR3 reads TGTGCCAGCAGCTTAGGGACAGGGGACAATCAGCCCCAGCATTTT. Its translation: CASSLGTGDNQPQHF.

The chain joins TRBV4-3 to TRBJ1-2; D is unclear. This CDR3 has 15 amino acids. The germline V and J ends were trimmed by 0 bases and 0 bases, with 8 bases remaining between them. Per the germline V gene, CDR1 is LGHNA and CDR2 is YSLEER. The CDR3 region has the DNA TGCGCCAGCAGCCAAGAGGAGGGCCCTAACTATGGCTACACCTTC. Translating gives CASSQEEGPNYGYTF.

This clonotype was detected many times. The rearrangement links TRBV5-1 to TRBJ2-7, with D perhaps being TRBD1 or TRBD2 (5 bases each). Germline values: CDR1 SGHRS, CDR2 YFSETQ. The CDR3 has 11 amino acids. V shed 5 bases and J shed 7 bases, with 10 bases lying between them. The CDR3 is CASRGPGEQYF. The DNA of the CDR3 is TGCGCCAGCAGGGGGCCGGGGGAGCAGTACTTC.

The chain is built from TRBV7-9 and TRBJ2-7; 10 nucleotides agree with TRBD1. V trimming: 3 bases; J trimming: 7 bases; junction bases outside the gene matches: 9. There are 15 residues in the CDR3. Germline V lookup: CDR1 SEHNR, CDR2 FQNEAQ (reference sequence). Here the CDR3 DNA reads TGTGCCAGCAGCTTCTCCGGGACAGGGGTTGGTGAGCAGTACTTC. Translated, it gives CASSFSGTGVGEQYF.

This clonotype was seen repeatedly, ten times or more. CDR3 residues: CASSSGGHSNQPQHF. The DNA of the CDR3 is TGTGCCAGCAGCTCCGGGGGTCATAGCAATCAGCCCCAGCATTTT. The genes are TRBV5-6 and TRBJ1-5; perhaps TRBD1 as D (5 bases). This CDR3 comprises 15 residues. Germline lookup yields CDR1 SGHDT and CDR2 YYEEEE. V gave up 3 bases and J gave up 0 bases, with 10 bases separating them.

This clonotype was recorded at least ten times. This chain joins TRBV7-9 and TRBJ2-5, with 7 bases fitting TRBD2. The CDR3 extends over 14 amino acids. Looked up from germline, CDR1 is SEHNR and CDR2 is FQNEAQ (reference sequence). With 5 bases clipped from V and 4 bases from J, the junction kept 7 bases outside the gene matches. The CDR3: CASSMTSRGETQYF. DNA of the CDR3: TGTGCCAGCAGCATGACTAGCAGAGGAGAGACCCAGTACTTC.

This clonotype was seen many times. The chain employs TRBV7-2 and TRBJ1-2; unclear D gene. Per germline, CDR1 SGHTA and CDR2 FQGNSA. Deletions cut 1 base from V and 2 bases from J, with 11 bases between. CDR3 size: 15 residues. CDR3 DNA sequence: TGTGCCAGCAGCTTAGGCTCGACCGGGAACTATGGCTACACCTTC. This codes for CASSLGSTGNYGYTF.

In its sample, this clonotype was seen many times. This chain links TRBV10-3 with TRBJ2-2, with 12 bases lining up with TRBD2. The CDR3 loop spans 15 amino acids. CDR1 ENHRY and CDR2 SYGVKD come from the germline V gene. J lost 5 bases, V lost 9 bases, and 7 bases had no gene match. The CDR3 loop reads CAIKPGLAGTGELFF. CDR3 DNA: TGTGCCATAAAACCGGGACTAGCGGGTACCGGGGAGCTGTTTTTT.

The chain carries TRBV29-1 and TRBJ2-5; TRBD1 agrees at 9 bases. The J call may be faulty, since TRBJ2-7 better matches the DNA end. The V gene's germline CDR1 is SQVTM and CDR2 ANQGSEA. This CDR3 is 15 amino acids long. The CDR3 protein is CSAIPTGGEFYEQYF. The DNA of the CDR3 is TGCAGCGCCATCCCGACAGGGGGTGAGTTCTACGAGCAGTACTTC.

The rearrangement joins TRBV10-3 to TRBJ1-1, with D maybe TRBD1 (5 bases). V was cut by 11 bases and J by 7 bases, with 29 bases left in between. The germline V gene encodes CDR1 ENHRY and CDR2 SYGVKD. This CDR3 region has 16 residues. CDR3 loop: CAHSQGGRGYEVEAFF. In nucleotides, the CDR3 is TGTGCCCATTCCCAGGGCGGGAGAGGCTACGAGGTTGAAGCTTTCTTT.

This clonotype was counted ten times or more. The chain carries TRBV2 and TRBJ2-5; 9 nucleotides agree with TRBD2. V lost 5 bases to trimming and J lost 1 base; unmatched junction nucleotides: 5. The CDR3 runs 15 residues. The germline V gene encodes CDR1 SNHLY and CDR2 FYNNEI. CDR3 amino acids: CASSSQTSGQETQYF. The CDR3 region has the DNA TGTGCCAGCAGTTCCCAGACTAGCGGCCAAGAGACCCAGTACTTC.

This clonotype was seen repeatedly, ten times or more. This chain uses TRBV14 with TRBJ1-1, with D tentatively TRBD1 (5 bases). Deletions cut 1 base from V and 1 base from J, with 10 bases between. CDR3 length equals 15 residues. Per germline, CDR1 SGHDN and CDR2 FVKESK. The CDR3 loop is CASSQGAQGNTEAFF. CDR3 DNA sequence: TGTGCCAGCAGCCAAGGCGCCCAGGGGAACACTGAAGCTTTCTTT.

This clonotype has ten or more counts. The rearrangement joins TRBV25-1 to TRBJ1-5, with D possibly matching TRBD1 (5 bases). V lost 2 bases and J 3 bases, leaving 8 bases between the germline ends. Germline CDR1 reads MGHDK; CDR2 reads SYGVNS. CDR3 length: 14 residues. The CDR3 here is CASSETGSNQPQHF. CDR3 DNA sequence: TGTGCCAGCAGTGAAACAGGTTCCAATCAGCCCCAGCATTTT.

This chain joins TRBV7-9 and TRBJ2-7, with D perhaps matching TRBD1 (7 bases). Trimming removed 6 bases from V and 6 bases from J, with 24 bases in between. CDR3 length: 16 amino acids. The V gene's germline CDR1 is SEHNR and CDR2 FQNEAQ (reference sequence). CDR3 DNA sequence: TGTGCCAGCAGGCGAACAGGGGTCTTCTCCGGGGGCGAGCAGTACTTC. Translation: CASRRTGVFSGGEQYF.

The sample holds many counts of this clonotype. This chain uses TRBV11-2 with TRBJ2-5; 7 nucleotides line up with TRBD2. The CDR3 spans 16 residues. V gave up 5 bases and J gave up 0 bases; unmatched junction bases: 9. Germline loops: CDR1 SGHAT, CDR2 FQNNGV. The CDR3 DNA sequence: TGTGCCAGCAGCGGAGCGGGACTGCCGTACCAAGAGACCCAGTACTTC. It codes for CASSGAGLPYQETQYF.

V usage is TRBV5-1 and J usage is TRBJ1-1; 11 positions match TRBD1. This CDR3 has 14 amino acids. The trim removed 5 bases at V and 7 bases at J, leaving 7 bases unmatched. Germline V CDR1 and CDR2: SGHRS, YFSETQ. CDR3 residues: CASRADRGHNEAFF. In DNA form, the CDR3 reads TGCGCCAGCAGGGCGGACAGGGGGCATAATGAAGCTTTCTTT.

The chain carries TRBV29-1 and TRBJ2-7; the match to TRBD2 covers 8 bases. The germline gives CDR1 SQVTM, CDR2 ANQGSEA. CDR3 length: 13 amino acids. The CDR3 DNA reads TGCAGTCTGAGCGGGGGCTGGGCCTACGAGCAGTACTTC. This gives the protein CSLSGGWAYEQYF.

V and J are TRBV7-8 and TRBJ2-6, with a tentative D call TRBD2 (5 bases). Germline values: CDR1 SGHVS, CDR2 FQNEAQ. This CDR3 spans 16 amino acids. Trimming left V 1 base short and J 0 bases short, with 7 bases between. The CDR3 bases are TGTGCCAGCAGCTTAGAGGCGGGCTCTGGGGCCAACGTCCTGACTTTC. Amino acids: CASSLEAGSGANVLTF.

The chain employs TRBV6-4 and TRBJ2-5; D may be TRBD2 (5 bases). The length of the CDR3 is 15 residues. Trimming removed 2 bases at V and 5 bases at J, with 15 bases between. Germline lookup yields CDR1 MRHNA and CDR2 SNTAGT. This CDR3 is CASSDPLSGEETQYF. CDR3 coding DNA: TGTGCCAGCAGTGACCCCCTAAGTGGGGAGGAGACCCAGTACTTC.

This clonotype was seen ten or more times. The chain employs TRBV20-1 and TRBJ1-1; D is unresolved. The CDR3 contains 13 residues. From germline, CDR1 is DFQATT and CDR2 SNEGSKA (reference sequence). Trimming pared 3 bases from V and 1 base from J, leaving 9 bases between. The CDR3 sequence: CSASTVRNTEAFF. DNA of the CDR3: TGCAGTGCTAGTACCGTGCGGAACACTGAAGCTTTCTTT.

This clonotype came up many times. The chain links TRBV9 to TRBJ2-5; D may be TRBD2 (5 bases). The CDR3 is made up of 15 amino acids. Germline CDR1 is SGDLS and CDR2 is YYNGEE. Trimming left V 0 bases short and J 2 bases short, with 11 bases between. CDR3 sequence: CASSVGGTGQETQYF. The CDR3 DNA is TGTGCCAGCAGCGTAGGGGGAACGGGGCAAGAGACCCAGTACTTC.

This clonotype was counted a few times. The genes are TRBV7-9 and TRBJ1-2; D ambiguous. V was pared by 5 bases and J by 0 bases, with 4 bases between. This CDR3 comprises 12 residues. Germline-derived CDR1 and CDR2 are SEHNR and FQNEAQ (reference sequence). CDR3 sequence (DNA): TGTGCCAGCAGCACTACTAACTATGGCTACACCTTC. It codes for CASSTTNYGYTF.